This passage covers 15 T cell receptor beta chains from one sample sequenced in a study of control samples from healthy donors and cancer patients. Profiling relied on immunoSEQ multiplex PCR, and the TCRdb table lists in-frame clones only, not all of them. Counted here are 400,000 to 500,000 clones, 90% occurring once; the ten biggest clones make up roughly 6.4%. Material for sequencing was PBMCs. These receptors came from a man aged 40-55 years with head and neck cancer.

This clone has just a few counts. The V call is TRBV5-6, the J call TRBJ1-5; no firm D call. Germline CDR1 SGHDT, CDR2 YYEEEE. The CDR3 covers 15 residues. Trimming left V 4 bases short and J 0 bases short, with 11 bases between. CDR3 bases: TGTGCCAGCAGCAGGTTGGCGAATAGCAATCAGCCCCAGCATTTT. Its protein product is CASSRLANSNQPQHF.

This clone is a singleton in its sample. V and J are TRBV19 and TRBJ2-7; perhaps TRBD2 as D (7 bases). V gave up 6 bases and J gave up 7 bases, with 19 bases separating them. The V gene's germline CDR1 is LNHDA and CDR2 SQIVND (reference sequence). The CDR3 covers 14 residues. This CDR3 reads CASSLAVGGLEQYF. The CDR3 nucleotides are TGTGCCAGTAGCCTAGCAGTCGGGGGGCTTGAGCAGTACTTC.

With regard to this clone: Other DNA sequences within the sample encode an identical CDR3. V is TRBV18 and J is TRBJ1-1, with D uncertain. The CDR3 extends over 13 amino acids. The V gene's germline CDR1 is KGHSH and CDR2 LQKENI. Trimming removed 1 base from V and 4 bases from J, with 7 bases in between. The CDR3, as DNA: TGTGCCAGCTCACCACAGGGAGCCACTGAAGCTTTCTTT. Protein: CASSPQGATEAFF.

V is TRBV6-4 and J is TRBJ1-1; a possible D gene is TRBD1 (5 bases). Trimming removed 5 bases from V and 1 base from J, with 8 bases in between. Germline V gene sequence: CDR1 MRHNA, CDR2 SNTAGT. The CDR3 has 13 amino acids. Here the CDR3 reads CASSTTGNTEAFF. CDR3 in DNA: TGTGCCAGCAGTACAACAGGGAACACTGAAGCTTTCTTT.

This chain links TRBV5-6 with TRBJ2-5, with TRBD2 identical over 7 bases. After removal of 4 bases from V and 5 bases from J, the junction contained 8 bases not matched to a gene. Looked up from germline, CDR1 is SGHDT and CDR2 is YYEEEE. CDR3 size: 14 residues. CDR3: CASSLSTSFETQYF. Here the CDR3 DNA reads TGTGCCAGCAGCCTCTCGACTAGCTTTGAGACCCAGTACTTC.

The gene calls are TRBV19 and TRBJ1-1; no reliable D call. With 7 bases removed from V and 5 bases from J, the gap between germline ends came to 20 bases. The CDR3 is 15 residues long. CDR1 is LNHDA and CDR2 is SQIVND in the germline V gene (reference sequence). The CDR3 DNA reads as TGTGCCAGTACCCATCGAACCCCCCCGAGAACTGAAGCTTTCTTT. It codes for CASTHRTPPRTEAFF.

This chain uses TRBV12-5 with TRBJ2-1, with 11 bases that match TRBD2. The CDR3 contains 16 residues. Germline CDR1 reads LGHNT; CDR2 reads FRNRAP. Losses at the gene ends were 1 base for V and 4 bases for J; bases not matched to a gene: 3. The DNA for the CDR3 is TGTGCTAGTGGTTTGGGCAGACTAGCGGGGTACAATGAGCAGTTCTTC. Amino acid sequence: CASGLGRLAGYNEQFF.

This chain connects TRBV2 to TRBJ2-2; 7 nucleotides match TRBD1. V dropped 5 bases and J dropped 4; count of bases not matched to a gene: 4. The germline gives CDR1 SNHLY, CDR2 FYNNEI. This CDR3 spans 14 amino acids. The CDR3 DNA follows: TGTGCCAGCAGTCTGACAGGGACCACCGGGGAGCTGTTTTTT. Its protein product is CASSLTGTTGELFF.

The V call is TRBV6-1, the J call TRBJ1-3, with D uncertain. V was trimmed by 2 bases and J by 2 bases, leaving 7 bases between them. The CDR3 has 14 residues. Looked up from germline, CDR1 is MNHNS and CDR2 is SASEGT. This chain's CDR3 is CASSENSAGNTIYF. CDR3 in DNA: TGTGCCAGCAGTGAAAACAGCGCTGGAAACACCATATATTTT.

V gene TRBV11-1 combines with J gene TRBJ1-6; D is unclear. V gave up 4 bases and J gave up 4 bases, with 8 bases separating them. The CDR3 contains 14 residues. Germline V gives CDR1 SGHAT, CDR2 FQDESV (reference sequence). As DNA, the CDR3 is TGTGCCAGCAGCTACCGGAGTTATAATTCACCCCTCCACTTT. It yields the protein CASSYRSYNSPLHF.

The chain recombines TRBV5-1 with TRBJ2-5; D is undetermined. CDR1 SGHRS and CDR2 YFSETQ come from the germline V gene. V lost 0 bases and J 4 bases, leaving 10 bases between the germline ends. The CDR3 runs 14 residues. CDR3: CASSLDALGETQYF. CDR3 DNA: TGCGCCAGCAGCTTGGACGCCTTAGGAGAGACCCAGTACTTC.

The CDR3 loop is CASTPGQGSPNEKLFF. In DNA, the CDR3 is TGTGCCAGCACACCGGGACAGGGGAGCCCTAATGAAAAACTGTTTTTT. The chain links TRBV7-9 to TRBJ1-4; 10 bases are a match to TRBD1. CDR3 size: 16 residues. The germline CDR1 and CDR2 sequences are SEHNR and FQNEAQ (reference sequence). The V segment lost 7 bases and the J segment 3 bases; nucleotides outside the gene matches: 8.

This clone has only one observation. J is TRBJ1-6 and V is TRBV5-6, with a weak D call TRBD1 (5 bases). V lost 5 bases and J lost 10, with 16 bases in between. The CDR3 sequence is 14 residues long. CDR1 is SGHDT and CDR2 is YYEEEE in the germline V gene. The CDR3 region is CASSTDRGVSPLHF. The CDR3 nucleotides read TGTGCCAGCAGTACGGACCGAGGGGTCTCACCCCTCCACTTT.

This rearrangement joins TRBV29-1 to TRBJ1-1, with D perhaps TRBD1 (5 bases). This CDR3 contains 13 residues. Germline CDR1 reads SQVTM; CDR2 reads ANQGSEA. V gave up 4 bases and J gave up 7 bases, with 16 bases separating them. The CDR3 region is CSVGRDETSEAFF. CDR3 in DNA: TGCAGCGTTGGTAGGGACGAGACGAGTGAAGCTTTCTTT.

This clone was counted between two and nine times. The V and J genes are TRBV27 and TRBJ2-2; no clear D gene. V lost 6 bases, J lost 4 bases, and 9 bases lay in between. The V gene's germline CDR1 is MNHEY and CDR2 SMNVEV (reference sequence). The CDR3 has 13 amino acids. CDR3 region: CASRAVATGELFF. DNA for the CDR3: TGTGCCAGCAGGGCGGTGGCCACCGGGGAGCTGTTTTTT.